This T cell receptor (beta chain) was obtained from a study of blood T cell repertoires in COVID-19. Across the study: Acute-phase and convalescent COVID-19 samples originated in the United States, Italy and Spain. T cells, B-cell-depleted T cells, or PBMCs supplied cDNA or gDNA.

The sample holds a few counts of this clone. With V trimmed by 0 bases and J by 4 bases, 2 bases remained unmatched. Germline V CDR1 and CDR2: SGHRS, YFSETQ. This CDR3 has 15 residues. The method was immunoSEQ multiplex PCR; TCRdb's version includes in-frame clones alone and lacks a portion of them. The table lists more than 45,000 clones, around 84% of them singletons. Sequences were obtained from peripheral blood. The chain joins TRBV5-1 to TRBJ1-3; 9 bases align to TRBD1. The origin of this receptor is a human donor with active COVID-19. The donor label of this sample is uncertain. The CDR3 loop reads CASSLGQGDGNTIYF. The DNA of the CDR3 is TGCGCCAGCAGCTTGGGACAGGGGGACGGAAACACCATATATTTT.